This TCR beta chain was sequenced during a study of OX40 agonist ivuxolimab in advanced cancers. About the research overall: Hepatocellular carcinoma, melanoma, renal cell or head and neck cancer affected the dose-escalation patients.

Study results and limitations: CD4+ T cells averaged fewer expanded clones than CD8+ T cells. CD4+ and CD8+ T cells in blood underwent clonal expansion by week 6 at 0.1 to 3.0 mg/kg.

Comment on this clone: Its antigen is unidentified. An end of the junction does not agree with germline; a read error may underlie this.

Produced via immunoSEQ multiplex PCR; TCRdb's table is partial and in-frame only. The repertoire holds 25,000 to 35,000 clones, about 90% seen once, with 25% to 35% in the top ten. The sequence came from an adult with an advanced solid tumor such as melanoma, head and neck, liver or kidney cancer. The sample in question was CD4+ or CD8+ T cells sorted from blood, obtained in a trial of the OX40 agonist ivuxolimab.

CDR3 amino acids: CAGSPQGGTNSPLHF. DNA of the CDR3: TGTGCCGGCAGTCCCCAGGGGGGAACTAATTCACCCCTCCACTTT. The chain carries TRBV27 and TRBJ1-6, with 7 bases fitting TRBD1. The CDR3 totals 15 residues. CDR1 is MNHEY, CDR2 SMNVEV, per germline (reference sequence).